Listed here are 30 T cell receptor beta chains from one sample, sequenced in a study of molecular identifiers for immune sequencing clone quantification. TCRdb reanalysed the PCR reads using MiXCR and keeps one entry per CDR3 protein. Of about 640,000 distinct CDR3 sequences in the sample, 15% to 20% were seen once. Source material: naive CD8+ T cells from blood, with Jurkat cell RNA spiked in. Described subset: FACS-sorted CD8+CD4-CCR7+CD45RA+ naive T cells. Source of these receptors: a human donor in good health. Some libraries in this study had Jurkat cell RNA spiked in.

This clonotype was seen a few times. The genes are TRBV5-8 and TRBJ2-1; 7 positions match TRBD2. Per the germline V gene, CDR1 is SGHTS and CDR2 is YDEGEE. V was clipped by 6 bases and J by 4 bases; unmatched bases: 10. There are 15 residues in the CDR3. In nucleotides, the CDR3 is TGTGCCAGCACCGCGAGCGGGAACTGGTACAATGAGCAGTTCTTC. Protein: CASTASGNWYNEQFF.

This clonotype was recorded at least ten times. The CDR3 bases are TGTGCCAGCTGTCCAAACACCCGAGGGAGTGTCAGCGAGCAGTACTTC. Residues: CASCPNTRGSVSEQYF. The J gene is TRBJ2-7, the V gene TRBV6-5, with a weak D call TRBD2 (5 bases). This CDR3 comprises 16 residues. The germline CDR1 and CDR2 sequences are MNHEY and SVGAGI. Trimming left V 8 bases short and J 6 bases short, with 26 bases between.

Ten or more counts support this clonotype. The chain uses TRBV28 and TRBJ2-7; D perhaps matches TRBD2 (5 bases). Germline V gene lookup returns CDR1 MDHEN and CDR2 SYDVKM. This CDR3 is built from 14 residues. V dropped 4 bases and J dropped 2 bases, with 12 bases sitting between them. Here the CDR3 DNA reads TGTGCCAGCAGTTGGAGGTCTATCCCCTACGAGCAGTACTTC. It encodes CASSWRSIPYEQYF.

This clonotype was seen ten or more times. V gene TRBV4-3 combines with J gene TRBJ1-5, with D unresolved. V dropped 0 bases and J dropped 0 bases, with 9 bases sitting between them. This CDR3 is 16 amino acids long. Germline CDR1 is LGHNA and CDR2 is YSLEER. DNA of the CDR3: TGCGCCAGCAGCCAAGATGATGGCCTTAGCAATCAGCCCCAGCATTTT. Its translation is CASSQDDGLSNQPQHF.

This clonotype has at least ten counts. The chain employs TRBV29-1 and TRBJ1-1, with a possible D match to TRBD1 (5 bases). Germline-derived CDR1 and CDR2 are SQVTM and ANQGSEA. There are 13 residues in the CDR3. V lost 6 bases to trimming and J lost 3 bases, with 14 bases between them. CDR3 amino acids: CSVPPLGHTEAFF. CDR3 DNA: TGCAGCGTCCCTCCTTTGGGGCACACTGAAGCTTTCTTT.

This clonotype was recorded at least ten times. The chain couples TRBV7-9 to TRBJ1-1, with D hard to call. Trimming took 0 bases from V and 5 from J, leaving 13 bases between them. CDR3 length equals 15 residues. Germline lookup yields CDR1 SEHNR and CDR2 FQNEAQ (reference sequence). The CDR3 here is CASSLALGRETEAFF. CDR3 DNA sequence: TGTGCCAGCAGCTTAGCGCTCGGCAGAGAGACTGAAGCTTTCTTT.

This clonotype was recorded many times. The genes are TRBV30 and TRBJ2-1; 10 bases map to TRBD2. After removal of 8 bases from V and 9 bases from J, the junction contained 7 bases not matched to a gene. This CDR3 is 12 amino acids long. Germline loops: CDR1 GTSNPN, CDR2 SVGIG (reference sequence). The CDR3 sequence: CAGLAGVSEQFF. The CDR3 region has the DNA TGTGCCGGCCTAGCGGGAGTTAGTGAGCAGTTCTTC.

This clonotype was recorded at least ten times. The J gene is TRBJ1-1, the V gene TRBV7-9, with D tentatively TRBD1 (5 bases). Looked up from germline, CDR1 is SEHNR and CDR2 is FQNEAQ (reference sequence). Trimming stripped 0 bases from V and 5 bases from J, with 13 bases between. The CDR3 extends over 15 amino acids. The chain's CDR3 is CASSLASQGGTEAFF. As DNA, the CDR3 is TGTGCCAGCAGCTTAGCAAGTCAGGGTGGGACTGAAGCTTTCTTT. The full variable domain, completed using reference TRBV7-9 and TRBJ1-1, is DTGVSQNPRHKITKRGQNVTFRCDPISEHNRLYWYRQTLGQGPEFLTYFQNEAQLEKSRLLSDRFSAERPKGSFSTLEIQRTEQGDSAMYLCASSLASQGGTEAFFGQGTRLTVV.

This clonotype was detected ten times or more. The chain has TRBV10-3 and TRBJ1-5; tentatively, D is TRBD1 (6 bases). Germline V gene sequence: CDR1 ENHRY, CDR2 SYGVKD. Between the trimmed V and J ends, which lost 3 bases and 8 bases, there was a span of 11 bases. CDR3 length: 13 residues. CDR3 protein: CAISEGPGEPQHF. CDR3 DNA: TGTGCCATCAGTGAAGGCCCAGGGGAGCCCCAGCATTTT.

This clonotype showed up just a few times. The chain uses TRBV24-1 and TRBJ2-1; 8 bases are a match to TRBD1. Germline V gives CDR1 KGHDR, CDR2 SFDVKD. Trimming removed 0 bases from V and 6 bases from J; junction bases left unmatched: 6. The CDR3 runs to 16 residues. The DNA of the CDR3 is TGTGCCACCAGTGATTTGTCCCAGGGGGCTCGCAATGAGCAGTTCTTC. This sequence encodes CATSDLSQGARNEQFF.

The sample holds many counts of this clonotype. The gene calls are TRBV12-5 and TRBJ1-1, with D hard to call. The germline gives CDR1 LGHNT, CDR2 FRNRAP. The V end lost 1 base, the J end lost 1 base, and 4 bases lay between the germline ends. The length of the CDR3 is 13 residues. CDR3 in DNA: TGTGCTAGTGGTTTGGACACGAACACTGAAGCTTTCTTT. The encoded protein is CASGLDTNTEAFF.

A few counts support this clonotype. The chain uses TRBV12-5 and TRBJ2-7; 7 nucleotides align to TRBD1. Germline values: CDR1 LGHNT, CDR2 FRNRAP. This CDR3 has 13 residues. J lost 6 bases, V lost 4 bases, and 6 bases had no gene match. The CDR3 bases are TGTGCTAGTGGTTCCCCAGGGGGTATCGAGCAGTACTTC. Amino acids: CASGSPGGIEQYF. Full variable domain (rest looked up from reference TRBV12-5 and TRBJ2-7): DARVTQTPRHKVTEMGQEVTMRCQPILGHNTVFWYRQTMMQGLELLAYFRNRAPLDDSGMPKDRFSAEMPDATLATLKIQPSEPRDSAVYFCASGSPGGIEQYFGPGTRLTVT.

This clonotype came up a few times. CDR3 loop: CASSPVVAGGDEQFF. CDR3 nucleotides: TGTGCCAGCAGTCCCGTGGTAGCGGGAGGTGATGAGCAGTTCTTC. The gene calls are TRBV6-5 and TRBJ2-1; 10 bases map to TRBD2. CDR1 is MNHEY and CDR2 is SVGAGI in the germline V gene. This CDR3 is built from 15 residues. J gave up 8 bases and V 5 bases, and 9 bases lay outside the gene matches.

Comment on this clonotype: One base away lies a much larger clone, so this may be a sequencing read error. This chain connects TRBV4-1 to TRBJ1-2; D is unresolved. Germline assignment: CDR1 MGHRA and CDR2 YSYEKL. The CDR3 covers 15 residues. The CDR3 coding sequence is TGCGCCAGCGGCCAAGGGTCTCCGTCGAGCTATGGCTACACCTTC. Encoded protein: CASGQGSPSSYGYTF.

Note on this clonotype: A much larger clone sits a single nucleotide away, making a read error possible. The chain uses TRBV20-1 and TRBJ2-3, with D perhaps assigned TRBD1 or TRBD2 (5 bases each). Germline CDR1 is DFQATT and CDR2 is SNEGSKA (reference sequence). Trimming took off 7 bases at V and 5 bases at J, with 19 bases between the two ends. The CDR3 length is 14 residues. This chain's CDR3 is CSVVGVEDGDTQYF. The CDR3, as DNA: TGCAGTGTCGTAGGGGTGGAGGATGGAGATACGCAGTATTTT.

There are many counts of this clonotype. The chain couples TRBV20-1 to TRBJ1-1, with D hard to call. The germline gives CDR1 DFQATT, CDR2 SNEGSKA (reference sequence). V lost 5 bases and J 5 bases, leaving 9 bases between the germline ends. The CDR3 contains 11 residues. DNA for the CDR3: TGCAGTGCTCGGCAGGTTACTGAAGCTTTCTTT. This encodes CSARQVTEAFF.

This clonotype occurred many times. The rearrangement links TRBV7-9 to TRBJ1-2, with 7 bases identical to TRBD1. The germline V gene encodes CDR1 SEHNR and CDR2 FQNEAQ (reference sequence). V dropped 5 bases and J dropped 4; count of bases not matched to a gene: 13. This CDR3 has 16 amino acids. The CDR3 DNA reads TGTGCCAGCAGCCCCAGGACCGGGACAGCCATCTATGGCTACACCTTC. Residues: CASSPRTGTAIYGYTF.

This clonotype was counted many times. CDR3 sequence (DNA): TGTGCCAGCAGCCACCTTGGGACAGGGATCCACGAGCAGTACTTC. It encodes CASSHLGTGIHEQYF. The V and J genes are TRBV7-9 and TRBJ2-7; 9 bases agree with TRBD1. Germline V gene sequence: CDR1 SEHNR, CDR2 FQNEAQ (reference sequence). The length of the CDR3 is 15 residues. Trimming at V came to 5 bases and at J to 5 bases, leaving 10 bases not matched to a gene.

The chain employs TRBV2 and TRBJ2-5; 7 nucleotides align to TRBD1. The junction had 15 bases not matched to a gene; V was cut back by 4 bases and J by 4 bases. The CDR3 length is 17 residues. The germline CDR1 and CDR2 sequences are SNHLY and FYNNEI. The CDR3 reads CASSGPQLVQGVETQYF. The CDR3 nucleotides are TGTGCCAGCAGTGGCCCGCAACTAGTGCAGGGGGTAGAGACCCAGTACTTC.

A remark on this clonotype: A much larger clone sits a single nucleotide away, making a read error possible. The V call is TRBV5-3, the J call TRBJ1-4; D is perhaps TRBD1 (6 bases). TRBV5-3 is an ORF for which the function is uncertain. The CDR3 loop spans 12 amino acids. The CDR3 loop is CVSSLGRGALFF. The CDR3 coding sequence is TGTGTCAGCAGCTTGGGAAGGGGGGCACTGTTTTTT.

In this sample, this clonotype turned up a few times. The CDR3 DNA reads as TGTGCCAGCAGTTACGCGGGGGCCGACACTGAAGCTTTCTTT. This encodes CASSYAGADTEAFF. The gene calls are TRBV27 and TRBJ1-1; TRBD1 might be the D (6 bases). This CDR3 has 14 amino acids. Germline loops: CDR1 MNHEY, CDR2 SMNVEV (reference sequence). V gave up 4 bases and J gave up 3 bases, with 12 bases separating them.

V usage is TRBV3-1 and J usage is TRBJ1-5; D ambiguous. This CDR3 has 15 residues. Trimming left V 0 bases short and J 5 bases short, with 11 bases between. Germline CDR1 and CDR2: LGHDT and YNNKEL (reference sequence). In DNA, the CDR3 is TGTGCCAGCAGCCAAGACACCGGGGTCGATCAGCCCCAGCATTTT. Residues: CASSQDTGVDQPQHF.

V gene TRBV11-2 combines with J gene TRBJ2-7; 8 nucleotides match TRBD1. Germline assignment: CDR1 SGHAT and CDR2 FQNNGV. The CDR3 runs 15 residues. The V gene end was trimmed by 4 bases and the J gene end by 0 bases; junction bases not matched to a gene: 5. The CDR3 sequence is CASSSTGESSYEQYF. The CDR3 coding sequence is TGTGCCAGCAGCTCGACAGGGGAAAGCTCCTACGAGCAGTACTTC.

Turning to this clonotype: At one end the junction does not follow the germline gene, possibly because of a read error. CDR3 residues: CASGQQTENIQYF. For the CDR3, the DNA is TGCGCCAGCGGCCAACAGACTGAAAACATTCAGTACTTC. This chain links TRBV4-3 with TRBJ2-4; D unresolved. This CDR3 spans 13 amino acids. Germline CDR1 and CDR2: LGHNA and YSLEER.

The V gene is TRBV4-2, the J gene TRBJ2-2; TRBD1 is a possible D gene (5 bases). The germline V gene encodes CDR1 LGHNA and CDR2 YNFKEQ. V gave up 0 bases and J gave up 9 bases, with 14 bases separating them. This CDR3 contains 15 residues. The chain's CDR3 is CASSQDEGATRELFF. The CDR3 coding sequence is TGTGCCAGCAGCCAAGATGAAGGGGCTACCAGGGAGCTGTTTTTT.

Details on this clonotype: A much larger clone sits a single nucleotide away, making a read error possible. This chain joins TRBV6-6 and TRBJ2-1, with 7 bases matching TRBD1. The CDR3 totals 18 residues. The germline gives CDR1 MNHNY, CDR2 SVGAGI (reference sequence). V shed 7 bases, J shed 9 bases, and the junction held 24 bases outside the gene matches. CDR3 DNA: TGTGCCAGCAATCCTACAGGGGCTGGGCTTCCAAGTCGTGGTGAGCAGTTCTTC. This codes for CASNPTGAGLPSRGEQFF.

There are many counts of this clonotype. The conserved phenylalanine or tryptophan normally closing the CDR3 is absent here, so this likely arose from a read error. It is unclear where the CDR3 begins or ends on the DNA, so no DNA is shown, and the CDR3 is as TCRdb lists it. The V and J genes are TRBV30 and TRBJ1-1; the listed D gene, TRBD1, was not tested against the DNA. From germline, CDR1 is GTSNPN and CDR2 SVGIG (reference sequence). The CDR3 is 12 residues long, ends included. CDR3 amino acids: CAWSENRDLPSL.

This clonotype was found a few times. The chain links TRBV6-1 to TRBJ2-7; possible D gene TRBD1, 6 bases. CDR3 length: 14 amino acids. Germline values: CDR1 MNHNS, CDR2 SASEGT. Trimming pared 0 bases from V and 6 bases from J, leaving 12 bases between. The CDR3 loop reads CASSEAPRGSEQYF. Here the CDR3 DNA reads TGTGCCAGCAGTGAAGCGCCCAGGGGCTCCGAGCAGTACTTC.

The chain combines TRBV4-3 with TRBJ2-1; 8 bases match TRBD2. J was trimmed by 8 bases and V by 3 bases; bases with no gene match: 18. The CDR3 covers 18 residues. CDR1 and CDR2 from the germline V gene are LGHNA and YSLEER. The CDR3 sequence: CASSQNRNLAGGIDEQFF. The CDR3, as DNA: TGCGCCAGCAGCCAGAATAGAAACCTTGCGGGAGGTATCGATGAGCAGTTCTTC.

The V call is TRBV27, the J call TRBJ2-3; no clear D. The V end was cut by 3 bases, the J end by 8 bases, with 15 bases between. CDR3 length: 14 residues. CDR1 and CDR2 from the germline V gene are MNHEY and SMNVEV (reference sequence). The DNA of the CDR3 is TGTGCCAGCAGTTTTGGGTACCCTCGTGGTACGCAGTATTTT. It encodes CASSFGYPRGTQYF.